The source of this T cell receptor beta chain is a study of shared clonotypes between healthy human individuals. Here immunoSEQ multiplex PCR was the method, and the copy in TCRdb shows in-frame clones only, minus some. Of a few million clones in the sample, 85% to 95% were seen once. Overall study findings and caveats: The genetic and exposure-history diversity represented was limited by few donors.

Trimming took off 1 base at V and 4 bases at J, with 10 bases between the two ends. CDR1 is SEHNR, CDR2 FQNEAQ, per germline (reference sequence). The CDR3 is made up of 14 amino acids. A remark on this clone: Its matching antigen is unknown.

The material sequenced was naive CD4+ T cells from PBMCs. Described subset: CD45RA+ positively selected. The rearrangement links TRBV7-9 to TRBJ1-1; D call uncertain. This sequence was found in a man aged 18 to 35 in good health. Some clones in this sample may be carry-over from other donors' samples. The CDR3 here is CASSLGIGSTEAFF. The DNA of the CDR3 is TGTGCCAGCAGCTTAGGGATCGGCAGCACTGAAGCTTTCTTT.